This paragraph reports one TCR beta chain. This clonotype was counted only a few times. Its recognized antigen is unknown. Nothing much larger sits one base from this clone, and base qualities are not available. The library relied on 5' RACE. Sequenced using an Illumina HiSeq 2500. The second PCR ran for roughly 7 to 12 cycles and used a J-beta primer mix along with a sample-barcoded 5' primer. A template-switch 5' adaptor carrying 12 random nucleotides introduced a unique molecular identifier onto each TCR beta cDNA molecule. Each sample yielded at least 3 million CDR3-containing paired-end reads. First-strand cDNA synthesis was performed from all RNA using the Mint cDNA synthesis kit, with priming by a TRBC-specific oligonucleotide. After uracil-DNA glycosylase treatment, a first 18-cycle PCR used universal primers M1SS and BC2_uni_R on all cDNA. The authors processed their data as follows. For normalization, 1 million high-quality reads, each with a distinct molecular identifier, were randomly selected from each sample. Instead of being binned into consensus sequences, reads with shared molecular identifiers were discarded. MiTCR, set to a Q25 quality threshold and the strictest error-elimination algorithm, was used for CDR3 identification, clonotype clustering and error correction. A nonparametric unseen species model with Euler transformation was used to estimate lower-bound total TCR beta diversity. TCRdb reprocessing: public reads trimmed at Q25 with fastp, clones called with MiXCR, in-frame beta chains kept. Rows are combined by CDR3 protein, so each entry shows the most common genes and DNA. The V and J calls come from TCRdb's annotation, not from the publication. The sample profile shows around 790,000 distinct CDR3 sequences; around 45% of them were found once. The leading ten clones occupy roughly 19% of the sample.

The entry originates in a study of blood T cells in healthy people across ages (dated by TCRdb to the mid-2010s). With regard to the full study: Template switching captured roughly one uniquely barcoded TCR beta cDNA molecule per two T cells in model experiments. The study measured age-related changes in TCR beta repertoire diversity using deep sequencing normalized with unique cDNA molecular identifiers. Donors were grouped into four age groups: young (average 16 years), middle-aged (over 35), aged (roughly 67) and long-lived (about 82). To avoid experimental bias, donors of different ages were randomly spread across the sequencing lanes. Using the same blood draw, the study looked at two additional independent replicas of 1 million unique cDNA reads for two donors, one aged 18 to 29 and the other aged 80 or older.

For this chain, trimming is 3 bases at the V end and 3 bases at the J end, and the number of junction bases without a gene match is 5. CDR1 and CDR2 were assigned from the germline V gene as LGHNA and YSLEER. CDR3 length: 15 amino acids, cysteine to phenylalanine. Only the CDR3 DNA stays, 45 bases, in frame from base 1. Donors were a few dozen systemically healthy Caucasian individuals from Russia aged 6 to 90 years. Each donor gave approximately 10 milliliters of peripheral blood, collected into EDTA-treated Vacutainer tubes. Ficoll-Paque density-gradient centrifugation was used to isolate PBMCs, with at least 6.5 million per sample. Total RNA, at least 6 micrograms per sample, was extracted from PBMCs with Trizol reagent. For every donor, flow cytometry on a PBMC aliquot measured the percentage of naive CD45RAhigh/CD27high T cells. Summary of the overall study and its limitations: The percentage of naive T cells measured by flow cytometry correlated strongly with observed TCR beta diversity. Because the CMV infection status of the donors was unknown, age-related changes in expanded clonotypes may potentially have been confounded. As age increased, observed TCR beta diversity per million T cells dropped in a roughly linear way, and a significant reduction was already evident by age 40. Estimates of total diversity from one million sequenced T cells were regarded as lower bounds and underestimates. Bulk unsorted PBMC profiling prevented conclusive comparison of naive and antigen-experienced compartments. Compared with the aged group, more naive CD4+ T cells, fewer expanded clones and increased TCR diversity were shown by the long-lived group, suggesting age selection.

The sample consisted of blood. The TCR sequence derives from a man aged 55 to 70 in good health. Rearrangement joined TRBV4-3 to TRBJ2-7; 10 middle bases align to TRBD2. In nucleotides, the sequence is TGCGCCAGCAGCCAGAGCGGGACTAGCGACTACGAGCAGTACTTC. Its translation reads: CASSQSGTSDYEQYF.